A selection of T cell receptor beta chains follows, all from one sample in a study of identifying expanded T cells in peripheral blood. Sequencing was performed with immunoSEQ multiplex PCR; in TCRdb, only in-frame clones are kept and a portion is missing. The table lists about 100,000 clones, roughly 88% of them singletons, with roughly 14% in the top ten. Sequences were obtained from blood. Source of these receptors: a person aged 18 to 75 in good health. Both conserved end residues are part of each CDR3. The D gene is left open where the match is weak. The size field is filled for only some rows; it gives once, few, many or a size class.

TRBD1	TRBV5-1	.	TRBJ1-4	CASSPGTDEKLFF	TGCGCCAGCAGCCCCGGGACAGATGAAAAACTGTTTTTT
TRBD2	TRBV9	.	TRBJ2-5	CASTGTSGEQETQYF	TGTGCCAGCACCGGGACTAGCGGGGAACAAGAGACCCAGTACTTC
TRBD2	TRBV4-1	.	TRBJ2-7	CASTRGGGFTYEQYF	TGCGCCAGCACCCGAGGCGGGGGTTTTACCTACGAGCAGTACTTC
TRBD1	TRBV6-6	few	TRBJ1-2	CASSPRQGGYTF	TGTGCCAGCAGCCCCAGACAGGGTGGCTACACCTTC
.	TRBV11-2	.	TRBJ1-1	CASSLVEGTEAFF	TGTGCCAGCAGCCTCGTTGAAGGCACTGAAGCTTTCTTT
.	TRBV6-5	few	TRBJ1-6	CASSYSGQGLNSPLHF	TGTGCCAGCAGTTACTCAGGGCAGGGGCTTAATTCACCCCTCCACTTT
TRBD1	TRBV6-6	.	TRBJ2-5	CASSWGTAGETQYF	TGTGCCAGCAGTTGGGGGACAGCCGGGGAGACCCAGTACTTC
.	TRBV9	.	TRBJ2-2	CASSVESWRELFF	TGTGCCAGCAGCGTAGAATCATGGAGGGAGCTGTTTTTT
.	TRBV7-2	.	TRBJ1-1	CASSWWGKRNTEAFF	TGTGCCAGCAGCTGGTGGGGAAAACGGAACACTGAAGCTTTCTTT
.	TRBV19	.	TRBJ2-5	CASSMFGQETQYF	TGTGCCAGTAGTATGTTCGGACAAGAGACCCAGTACTTC
.	TRBV19	.	TRBJ1-1	CASSPGGNTEAFF	TGTGCCAGTAGTCCAGGAGGTAACACTGAAGCTTTCTTT
TRBD1	TRBV18	.	TRBJ2-7	CASSLGTVDEQYF	TGTGCCAGCTCACTAGGGACAGTGGACGAGCAGTACTTC
.	TRBV5-1	.	TRBJ1-4	CASSFGQPTNEKLFF	TGCGCCAGCAGCTTTGGACAGCCAACTAATGAAAAACTGTTTTTT
.	TRBV19	.	TRBJ2-7	CASSIESTYEQYF	TGTGCCAGTAGTATTGAGAGTACCTACGAGCAGTACTTC
TRBD1	TRBV15	.	TRBJ2-3	CATSRSTGQLTDTQYF	TGTGCCACCAGCAGATCGACGGGACAGCTCACAGATACGCAGTATTTT
.	TRBV25-1	.	TRBJ1-1	CASSTQGGTEAFF	TGTGCCAGCAGTACTCAGGGAGGCACTGAAGCTTTCTTT
.	TRBV5-1	.	TRBJ2-7	CASSLNGQNIIHQYF	TGCGCCAGCAGCTTGAATGGACAGAACATCATTCATCAATACTTC
TRBD1	TRBV7-2	.	TRBJ2-3	CASSYPGQTPEDTQYF	TGTGCCAGCAGCTATCCGGGACAGACTCCGGAAGATACGCAGTATTTT
TRBD2	TRBV7-6	.	TRBJ2-5	CASSFTSGGTGETQYF	TGTGCCAGCAGCTTCACTAGCGGGGGAACGGGAGAGACCCAGTACTTC
.	TRBV27	.	TRBJ2-7	CASSPRMLVYEQYF	TGTGCCAGCAGTCCACGAATGCTCGTCTACGAGCAGTACTTC
TRBD1	TRBV9	.	TRBJ1-2	CASSANLRDRGPGYTF	TGTGCCAGCAGCGCTAACCTCCGGGACAGGGGACCTGGCTACACCTTC
.	TRBV2	.	TRBJ1-3	CASSALYSGNTIYF	TGTGCCAGCAGTGCCCTTTACTCTGGAAACACCATATATTTT
TRBD1	TRBV10-3	.	TRBJ2-7	CAISEGTGAYEQYF	TGTGCCATCAGTGAGGGGACAGGAGCGTACGAGCAGTACTTC
.	TRBV6-5	.	TRBJ2-1	CASSPRDLHNEQFF	TGTGCCAGCAGTCCCCGGGACCTACACAATGAGCAGTTCTTC
.	TRBV18	.	TRBJ2-7	CASSPGGREEQYF	TGTGCCAGCTCACCAGGAGGACGGGAAGAGCAGTACTTC
.	TRBV6-9	once	TRBJ2-7	CASTPLPTSYEQYF	TGTGCCAGCACCCCTCTCCCGACAAGCTACGAGCAGTACTTC
.	TRBV5-1	.	TRBJ2-3	CASSLVQGYTDTQYF	TGCGCCAGCAGCTTGGTACAGGGCTACACAGATACGCAGTATTTT
.	TRBV28	.	TRBJ1-5	CASSSGTRSQPQHF	TGTGCCAGCAGCTCCGGGACTAGGAGTCAGCCCCAGCATTTT
.	TRBV30	.	TRBJ2-5	CAWSVNQAEETQYF	TGTGCCTGGAGTGTAAACCAGGCCGAAGAGACCCAGTACTTC
.	TRBV5-1	.	TRBJ1-2	CASSLGDRNNYGYTF	TGCGCCAGCAGCTTGGGTGACAGGAATAACTATGGCTACACCTTC
TRBD1	TRBV18	few	TRBJ1-1	CASSPTGTGNTEAFF	TGTGCCAGCTCACCCACCGGGACAGGGAACACTGAAGCTTTCTTT
.	TRBV28	.	TRBJ2-7	CASSLSPEDEQYF	TGTGCCAGCAGTTTATCCCCTGAGGACGAGCAGTACTTC
TRBD2	TRBV11-2	.	TRBJ2-2	CASSPQGIAGGTNTGELFF	TGTGCCAGCAGCCCCCAGGGGATAGCGGGAGGCACGAACACCGGGGAGCTGTTTTTT
.	TRBV30	.	TRBJ1-1	CARSWTENTEAFF	TGTGCCCGCTCTTGGACTGAGAACACTGAAGCTTTCTTT
TRBD1	TRBV4-3	.	TRBJ2-2	CASSVETGGAGTGELFF	TGCGCCAGCAGCGTGGAGACAGGGGGCGCCGGCACCGGGGAGCTGTTTTTT
.	TRBV12-5	.	TRBJ2-3	CASGEDSFVNTQYF	TGTGCTAGTGGGGAGGACTCGTTCGTAAATACGCAGTATTTT
TRBD1	TRBV29-1	.	TRBJ1-2	CSVEGTVEGYGYTF	TGCAGCGTTGAGGGGACAGTAGAAGGCTATGGCTACACCTTC
.	TRBV7-9	.	TRBJ2-5	CASSFGGQEETQYF	TGTGCCAGCAGCTTCGGGGGGCAAGAAGAGACCCAGTACTTC
.	TRBV7-2	many	TRBJ1-3	CASSPRGAVTGNTIYF	TGTGCCAGCAGTCCTAGGGGGGCGGTTACTGGAAACACCATATATTTT
.	TRBV9	.	TRBJ2-6	CASSVGDHSGANVLTF	TGTGCCAGCAGCGTAGGAGATCATTCTGGGGCCAACGTCCTGACTTTC
.	TRBV5-6	.	TRBJ2-5	CASASGLTSQETQYF	TGTGCCAGCGCGAGTGGCCTTACGTCCCAAGAGACCCAGTACTTC
.	TRBV2	.	TRBJ1-5	CASSLTGNQPQHF	TGTGCCAGCAGTCTTACAGGGAATCAGCCCCAGCATTTT
.	TRBV28	.	TRBJ1-2	CASSLRGGHYYGYTF	TGTGCCAGCAGTTTGCGCGGCGGGCACTACTATGGCTACACCTTC
.	TRBV6-1	.	TRBJ2-7	CASSEGTTYEQYF	TGTGCCAGCAGTGAAGGGACTACCTACGAGCAGTACTTC
.	TRBV6-6	.	TRBJ1-5	CASSDSSSNQPQHF	TGTGCCAGCAGCGACAGTAGTAGCAATCAGCCCCAGCATTTT
.	TRBV6-6	.	TRBJ2-7	CASSSHGAVGLGEQYF	TGTGCCAGCAGTTCCCATGGAGCGGTGGGGCTGGGGGAGCAGTACTTC
TRBD1	TRBV15	.	TRBJ2-7	CATSRDLTGGYNEQYF	TGTGCCACCAGCAGAGACCTAACAGGGGGCTACAACGAGCAGTACTTC
TRBD1	TRBV20-1	.	TRBJ2-7	CSARGTGEQYF	TGCAGTGCTAGAGGGACAGGCGAGCAGTACTTC
TRBD2	TRBV7-2	.	TRBJ2-5	CASSLTSGASQETQYF	TGTGCCAGCAGCCTTACTAGCGGGGCGAGCCAAGAGACCCAGTACTTC
.	TRBV28	.	TRBJ1-5	CASSLKYQPQHF	TGTGCCAGCAGTCTCAAGTATCAGCCCCAGCATTTT
.	TRBV7-3	.	TRBJ1-1	CASSRDSYSEAFF	TGTGCCAGCAGCCGAGACAGTTATTCTGAAGCTTTCTTT
TRBD2	TRBV6-5	.	TRBJ2-1	CASSYGGVVVNEQFF	TGTGCCAGCAGTTACGGGGGGGTTGTAGTCAATGAGCAGTTCTTC
.	TRBV29-1	many	TRBJ2-3	CSVLITDTQYF	TGCAGCGTCCTAATCACAGATACGCAGTATTTT
.	TRBV13	.	TRBJ2-3	CASSLTSTDTQYF	TGTGCCAGCAGCTTGACTAGCACAGATACGCAGTATTTT
.	TRBV6-1	.	TRBJ2-7	CASSEARSSEQYF	TGTGCCAGCAGTGAAGCCAGGAGCTCCGAGCAGTACTTC
.	TRBV6-1	once	TRBJ2-5	CASSTGLLSETQYF	TGTGCCAGCAGTACAGGGTTACTTAGCGAGACCCAGTACTTC
TRBD1	TRBV30	.	TRBJ1-5	CAWSVGRTGGSSNQPQHF	TGTGCCTGGAGTGTTGGGCGGACAGGGGGCAGTAGCAATCAGCCCCAGCATTTT
.	TRBV7-9	.	TRBJ1-1	CASSLARGSTEAFF	TGTGCCAGCAGCTTAGCGCGGGGGAGCACTGAAGCTTTCTTT
.	TRBV7-9	.	TRBJ2-1	CASSSPRTGPYNEQFF	TGTGCCAGCAGCTCCCCGCGAACTGGCCCCTACAATGAGCAGTTCTTC